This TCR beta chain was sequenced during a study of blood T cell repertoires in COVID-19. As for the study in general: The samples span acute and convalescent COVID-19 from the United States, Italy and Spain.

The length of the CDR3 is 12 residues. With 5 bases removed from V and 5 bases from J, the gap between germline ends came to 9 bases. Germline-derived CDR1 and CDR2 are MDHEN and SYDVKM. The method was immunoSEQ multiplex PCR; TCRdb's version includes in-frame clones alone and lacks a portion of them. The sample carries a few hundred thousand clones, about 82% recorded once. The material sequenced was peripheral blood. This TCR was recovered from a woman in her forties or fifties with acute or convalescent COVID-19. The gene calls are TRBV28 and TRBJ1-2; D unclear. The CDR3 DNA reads TGTGCCAGCAGTGCGCACCGTTATGGCTACACCTTC. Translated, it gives CASSAHRYGYTF.